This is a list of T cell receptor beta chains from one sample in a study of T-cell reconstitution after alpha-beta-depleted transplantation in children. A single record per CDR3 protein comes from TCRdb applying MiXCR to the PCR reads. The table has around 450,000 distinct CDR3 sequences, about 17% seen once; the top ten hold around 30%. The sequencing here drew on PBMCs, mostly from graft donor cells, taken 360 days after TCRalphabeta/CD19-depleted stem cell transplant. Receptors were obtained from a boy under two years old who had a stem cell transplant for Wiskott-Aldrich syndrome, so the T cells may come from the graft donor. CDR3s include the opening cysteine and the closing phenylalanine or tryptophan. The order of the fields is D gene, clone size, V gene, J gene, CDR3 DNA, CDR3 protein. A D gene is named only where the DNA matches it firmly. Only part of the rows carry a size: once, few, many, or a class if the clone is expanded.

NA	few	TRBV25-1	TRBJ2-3	TGTGCCAGCAGTGAATCAAAAACGCAGTATTTT	CASSESKTQYF
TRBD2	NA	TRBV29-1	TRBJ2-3	TGCAGCGCCCCTCCGGCGGGGGAACGCACAGATACGCAGTATTTT	CSAPPAGERTDTQYF
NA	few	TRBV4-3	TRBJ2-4	TGCGCCAGCAGCCAAGATCACGGCCACCCCCGGGCCAAAAACATTCAGTACTTC	CASSQDHGHPRAKNIQYF
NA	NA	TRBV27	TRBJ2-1	TGTGCCAGCAGTTTACTAGGGACCAATGAGCAGTTCTTC	CASSLLGTNEQFF
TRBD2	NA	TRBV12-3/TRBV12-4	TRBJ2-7	TGTGCCAGCAGCAAAAGCGGGAGGGCCTCATACGAGCAGTACTTC	CASSKSGRASYEQYF
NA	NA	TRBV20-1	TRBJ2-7	TGCAGTGCTAGGCTCCGGGGGTCCTACGAGCAGTACTTC	CSARLRGSYEQYF
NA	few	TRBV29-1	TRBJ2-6	TGCAGCGTCCACCTTCTCTACCGGGGGACTGGCACCTCTGGGGCCAACGTCCTGACTTTC	CSVHLLYRGTGTSGANVLTF
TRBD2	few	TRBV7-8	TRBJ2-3	TGTGCCAGCAGCTTACAACTAGCGGGGGGTACAGATACGCAGTATTTT	CASSLQLAGGTDTQYF
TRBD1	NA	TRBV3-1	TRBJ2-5	TGTGCCAGCAGCGACAGGGCCGAAGAGACCCAGTACTTC	CASSDRAEETQYF
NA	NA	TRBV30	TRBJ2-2	TGTGCCTGGAGTGTACTTCGGTCCGAAACTTCCCCTTTCTTCGTGAACACCGGGGAGCTGTTTTTT	CAWSVLRSETSPFFVNTGELFF